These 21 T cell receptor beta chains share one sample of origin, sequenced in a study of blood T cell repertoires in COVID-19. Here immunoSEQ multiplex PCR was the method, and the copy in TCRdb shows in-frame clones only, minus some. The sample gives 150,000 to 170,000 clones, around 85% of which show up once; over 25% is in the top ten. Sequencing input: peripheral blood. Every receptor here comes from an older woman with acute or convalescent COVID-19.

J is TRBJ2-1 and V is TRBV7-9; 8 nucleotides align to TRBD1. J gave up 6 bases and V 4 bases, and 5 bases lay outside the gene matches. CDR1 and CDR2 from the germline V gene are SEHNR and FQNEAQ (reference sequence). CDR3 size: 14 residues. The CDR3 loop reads CASSSLTGVNEQFF. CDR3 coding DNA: TGTGCCAGCAGCTCGTTGACAGGGGTCAATGAGCAGTTCTTC.

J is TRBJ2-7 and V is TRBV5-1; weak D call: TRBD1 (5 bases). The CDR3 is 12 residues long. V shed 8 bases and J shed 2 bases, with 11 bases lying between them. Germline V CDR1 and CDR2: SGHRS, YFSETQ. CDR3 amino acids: CASGADPYEQYV. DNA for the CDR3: TGCGCCAGTGGGGCAGACCCCTACGAGCAGTACGTC.

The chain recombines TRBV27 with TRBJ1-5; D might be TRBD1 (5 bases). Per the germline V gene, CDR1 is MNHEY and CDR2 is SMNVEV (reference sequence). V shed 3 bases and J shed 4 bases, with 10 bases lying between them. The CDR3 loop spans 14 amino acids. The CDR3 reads CASSLRPGNQPQHF. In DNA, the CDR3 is TGTGCCAGCAGTTTGCGTCCAGGGAATCAGCCCCAGCATTTT.

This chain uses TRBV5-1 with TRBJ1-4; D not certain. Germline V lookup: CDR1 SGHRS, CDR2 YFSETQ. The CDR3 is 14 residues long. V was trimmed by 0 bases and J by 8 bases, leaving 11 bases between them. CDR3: CASSLGHLTEKLFF. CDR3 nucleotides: TGCGCCAGCAGCTTGGGGCACCTTACAGAAAAACTGTTTTTT.

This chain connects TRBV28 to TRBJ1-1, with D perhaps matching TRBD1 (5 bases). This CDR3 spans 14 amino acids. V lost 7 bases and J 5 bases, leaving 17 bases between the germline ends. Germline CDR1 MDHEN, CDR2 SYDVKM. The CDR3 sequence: CASISGQGWTEAFF. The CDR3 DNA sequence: TGTGCCAGCATCTCAGGGCAGGGTTGGACTGAAGCTTTCTTT. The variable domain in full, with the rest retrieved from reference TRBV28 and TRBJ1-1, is DVKVTQSSRYLVKRTGEKVFLECVQDMDHENMFWYRQDPGLGLRLIYFSYDVKMKEKGDIPEGYSVSREKKERFSLILESASTNQTSMYLCASISGQGWTEAFFGQGTRLTVV.

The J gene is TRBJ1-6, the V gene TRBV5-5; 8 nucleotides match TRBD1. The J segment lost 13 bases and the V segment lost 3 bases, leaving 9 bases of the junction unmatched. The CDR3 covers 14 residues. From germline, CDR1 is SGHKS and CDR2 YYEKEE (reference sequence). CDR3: CASSSTGENIPLHF. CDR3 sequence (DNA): TGTGCCAGCAGCTCGACAGGGGAAAACATTCCCCTCCACTTT.

CDR3 sequence: CASSFRLGSQGEQYF. CDR3 nucleotide sequence: TGTGCCAGCAGCTTTCGTTTGGGGAGCCAAGGAGAGCAGTACTTC. This chain connects TRBV7-9 to TRBJ2-7, with a possible D match to TRBD2 (5 bases). Trimming removed 3 bases at V and 7 bases at J, with 19 bases between. The CDR3 sequence is 15 residues long. Germline V gene data show CDR1 as SEHNR and CDR2 as FQNEAQ (reference sequence).

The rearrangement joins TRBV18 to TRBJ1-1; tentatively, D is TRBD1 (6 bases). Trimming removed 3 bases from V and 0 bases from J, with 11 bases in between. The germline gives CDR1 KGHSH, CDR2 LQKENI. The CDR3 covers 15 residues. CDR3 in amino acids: CASSPVGGVNTEAFF. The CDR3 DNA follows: TGTGCCAGCTCACCCGTAGGGGGGGTGAACACTGAAGCTTTCTTT.

CDR3 sequence (DNA): TGTGCCAGCAGCTTAACAGGGGCCAGCTCTGGGGCCAACGTCCTGACTTTC. Translation gives CASSLTGASSGANVLTF. The V gene is TRBV5-8, the J gene TRBJ2-6, with 7 positions matching TRBD1. V gave up 2 bases and J gave up 0 bases; unmatched junction bases: 5. Germline CDR1 reads SGHTS; CDR2 reads YDEGEE. The CDR3 is 17 residues long.

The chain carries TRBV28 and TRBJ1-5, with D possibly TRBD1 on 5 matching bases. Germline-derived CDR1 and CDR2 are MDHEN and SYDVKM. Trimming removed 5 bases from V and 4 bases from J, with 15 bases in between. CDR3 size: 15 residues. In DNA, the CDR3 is TGTGCCAGCAGTCTCGGAGGGGCCGGGAATCAGCCCCAGCATTTT. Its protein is CASSLGGAGNQPQHF.

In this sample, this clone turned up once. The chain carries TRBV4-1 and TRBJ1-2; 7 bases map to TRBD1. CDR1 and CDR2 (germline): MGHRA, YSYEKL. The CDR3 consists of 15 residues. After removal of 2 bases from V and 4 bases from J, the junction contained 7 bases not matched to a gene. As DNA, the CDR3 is TGCGCCAGCAGCCAACCTAACTCAGGGGGCTATGGCTACACCTTC. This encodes CASSQPNSGGYGYTF.

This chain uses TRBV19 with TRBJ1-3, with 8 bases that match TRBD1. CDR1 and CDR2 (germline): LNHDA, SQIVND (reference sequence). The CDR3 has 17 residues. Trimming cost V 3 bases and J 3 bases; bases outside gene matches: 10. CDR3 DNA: TGTGCCAGTAGTATGGAGTTCGGACAGGGTCTTGGAAACACCATATATTTT. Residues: CASSMEFGQGLGNTIYF.

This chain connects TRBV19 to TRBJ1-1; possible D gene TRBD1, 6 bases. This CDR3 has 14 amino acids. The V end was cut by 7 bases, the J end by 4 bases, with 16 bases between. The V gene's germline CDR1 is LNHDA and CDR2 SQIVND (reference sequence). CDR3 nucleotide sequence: TGTGCCAGTACTTATCTTGACAGGACCACTGAAGCTTTCTTT. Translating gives CASTYLDRTTEAFF.

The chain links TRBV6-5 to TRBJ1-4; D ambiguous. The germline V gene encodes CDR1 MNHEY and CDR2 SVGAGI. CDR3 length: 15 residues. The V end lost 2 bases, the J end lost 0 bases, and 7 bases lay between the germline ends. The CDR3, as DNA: TGTGCCAGCAGTTACGGAACAGCAACTAATGAAAAACTGTTTTTT. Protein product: CASSYGTATNEKLFF.

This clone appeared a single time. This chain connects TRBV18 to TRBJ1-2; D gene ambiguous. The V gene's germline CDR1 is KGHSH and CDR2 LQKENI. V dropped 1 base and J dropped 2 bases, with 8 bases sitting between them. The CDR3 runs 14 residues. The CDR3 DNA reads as TGTGCCAGCTCACCACTCCCGGAGAACTATGGCTACACCTTC. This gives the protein CASSPLPENYGYTF.

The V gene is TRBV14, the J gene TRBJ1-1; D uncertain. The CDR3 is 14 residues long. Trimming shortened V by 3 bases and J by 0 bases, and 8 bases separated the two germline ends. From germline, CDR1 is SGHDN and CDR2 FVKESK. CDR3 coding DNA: TGTGCCAGCAGCCAGGCCAGATTGAACACTGAAGCTTTCTTT. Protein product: CASSQARLNTEAFF.

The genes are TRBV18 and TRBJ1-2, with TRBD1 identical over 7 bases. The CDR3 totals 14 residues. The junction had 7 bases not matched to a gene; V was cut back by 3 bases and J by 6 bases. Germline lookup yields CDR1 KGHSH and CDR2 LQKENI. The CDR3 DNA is TGTGCCAGCTCACCTACCTCGACAGGGAATGGCTACACCTTC. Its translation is CASSPTSTGNGYTF.

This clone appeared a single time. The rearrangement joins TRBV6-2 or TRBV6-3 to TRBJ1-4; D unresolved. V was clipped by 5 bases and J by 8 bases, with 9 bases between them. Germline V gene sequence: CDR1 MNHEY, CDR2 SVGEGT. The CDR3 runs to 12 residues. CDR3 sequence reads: CASSERWEKLFF. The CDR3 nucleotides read TGTGCCAGCAGTGAGAGGTGGGAAAAACTGTTTTTT.

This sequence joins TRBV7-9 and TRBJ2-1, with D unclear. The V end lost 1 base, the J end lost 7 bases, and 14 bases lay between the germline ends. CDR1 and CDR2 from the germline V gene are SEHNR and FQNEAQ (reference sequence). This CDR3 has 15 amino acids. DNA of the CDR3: TGTGCCAGCAGCTTAGGTTCGGGTTTTAGGAATGAGCAGTTCTTC. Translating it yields CASSLGSGFRNEQFF.

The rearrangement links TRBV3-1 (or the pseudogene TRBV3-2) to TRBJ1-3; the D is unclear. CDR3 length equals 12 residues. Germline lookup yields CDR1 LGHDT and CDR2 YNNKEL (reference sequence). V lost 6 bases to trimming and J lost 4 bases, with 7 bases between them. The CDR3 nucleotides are TGTGCCAGCAGTCGTCAGGGAAACACCATATATTTT. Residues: CASSRQGNTIYF.

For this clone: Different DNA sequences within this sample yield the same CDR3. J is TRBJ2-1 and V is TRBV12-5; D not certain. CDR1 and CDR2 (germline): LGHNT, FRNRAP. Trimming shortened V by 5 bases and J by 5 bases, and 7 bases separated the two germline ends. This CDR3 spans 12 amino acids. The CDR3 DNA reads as TGTGCTAGTGGTCCTCAGGACAATGAGCAGTTCTTC. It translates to CASGPQDNEQFF.